This T cell receptor beta chain was captured by sequencing in a study of blood T cells in healthy people across ages (dated by TCRdb to about 2015). Broadly, across the study: Template switching captured roughly one uniquely barcoded TCR beta cDNA molecule per two T cells in model experiments. The donors were split into four age groups: young (average around 15 years), middle-aged (39), aged (62) and long-lived (over 75). To avoid experimental bias, donors of different ages were distributed randomly across sequencing lanes. To track age-related changes in TCR beta repertoire diversity, the study relied on deep sequencing normalized with unique cDNA molecular identifiers. Using the same blood draw, the study looked at two additional independent replicas of 1 million unique cDNA reads for two donors, one aged 18 to 30 and the other aged 80 or older. Results and caveats for the whole study, not just this receptor: The long-lived group showed more naive CD4+ T cells, fewer expanded clones and increased TCR diversity than the aged group, suggesting age selection. Total diversity estimates from one million sequenced T cells were considered lower bounds and underestimates. Observed TCR beta diversity per million T cells fell roughly linearly with age, and a significant reduction was already apparent by age around 40. There was a strong correlation between observed TCR beta diversity and the percentage of naive T cells measured by flow cytometry. Because profiling used bulk unsorted PBMCs, naive and antigen-experienced compartments could not be compared conclusively. The CMV infection status of donors was not known, potentially confounding age-related changes in expanded clonotypes.

Only a few counts were recorded for this clonotype. The target of this receptor is not known. Base-call qualities are not available, and no considerably larger clone is one nucleotide away. To prepare the library, 5' RACE was applied. TCRdb records Illumina HiSeq 2500 as the sequencer. A second PCR of 7 to 11 cycles was performed with a sample-barcoded 5' primer and a J-beta primer mix. A template-switch 5' adaptor carrying 12 random nucleotides introduced a unique molecular identifier onto each TCR beta cDNA molecule. Each sample yielded at least 3 million CDR3-containing paired-end reads. First-strand cDNA was synthesized from all RNA with the Mint cDNA synthesis kit, primed by a TRBC-specific oligonucleotide. Following uracil-DNA glycosylase treatment, all cDNA underwent a first 18-cycle PCR with the universal primers M1SS and BC2_uni_R. The original methods were these. Each sample was normalized by randomly selecting 1 million high-quality reads, each carrying a distinct molecular identifier. Reads sharing molecular identifiers were discarded rather than binned into consensus sequences. MiTCR, run with a Q25 quality threshold and the strictest error-elimination algorithm, handled CDR3 identification, clonotype clustering and error correction. A nonparametric unseen species model with Euler transformation was used to estimate a lower bound on total TCR beta diversity. TCRdb itself trimmed the public reads at Q25 with fastp, ran MiXCR and retained productive beta chains. When rows share a CDR3 protein, they turn into one entry using the most common DNA and genes. It is TCRdb's table, rather than the study itself, that gives the V and J calls and clone size. This sample comprises some 700,000 distinct CDR3 sequences, approximately 43% of them detected only once. The ten largest clones add up to less than 25% of the sample.

From the cysteine through the phenylalanine, the CDR3 covers 14 amino acids. This entry keeps only the CDR3 DNA: 42 bases, framed from base 1. Trimming removed 5 bases from V and 4 bases from J, leaving 14 bases between the germline ends. According to the germline V gene, CDR1 reads SGHAT and CDR2 reads FQNNGV. Systemically healthy Caucasian individuals from Russia, 35 to 50 in total and aged roughly 6 to 95 years, were included as donors. Each donor gave 9.5 to 10 milliliters of peripheral blood, drawn into EDTA-treated Vacutainer tubes. PBMCs were isolated by Ficoll-Paque density-gradient centrifugation, with at least 7 million obtained per sample. Trizol reagent was used to extract total RNA from the PBMCs, yielding at least 6 micrograms per sample. For every donor, an aliquot of PBMCs went through flow cytometry to measure the percentages of naive CD45RAhigh/CD27high T cells.

The sample comprised blood. The V and J genes are TRBV11-2 and TRBJ2-5; the D gene is perhaps TRBD2, from 5 matching bases. The sequence came from a woman in her sixties in good health. At the DNA level, the sequence is TGTGCCAGCAGCCATTCTCGGGCGGGAGAGACCCAGTACTTC. Translated, this is CASSHSRAGETQYF.